These T cell receptor beta chains were read from a single sample in a study of metastatic and nonmetastatic thyroid tumors. TCRdb re-analyzed the PCR reads using MiXCR. Among around 15,000 clones, 25% to 30% were seen once, and the ten largest hold about half. The sequenced sample was tumor tissue. These TCRs come from a male donor with papillary thyroid cancer or a benign thyroid nodule (not recorded which). Some clones in this sample may be carry-over from other donors' samples. Both conserved end residues are part of each CDR3. The D gene is left open where the match is weak.

d_call,cdr3_length,v_call,j_call,cdr3_aa
TRBD2,15,TRBV7-9,TRBJ2-7,CASSLVGGDPYEQYF
NA,11,TRBV2,TRBJ1-2,CASSNTNGYTF
NA,15,TRBV28,TRBJ2-7,CASSGSRSAVYEQYF
NA,15,TRBV6-1,TRBJ2-1,CASSDIPASYNEQFF
TRBD1,16,TRBV15,TRBJ2-7,CATSSHPRDRTHEQYF
NA,15,TRBV28,TRBJ1-5,CASSLGQYSNQPQHF
NA,14,TRBV20-1,TRBJ2-5,CSARSGRPPETQYF
NA,13,TRBV9,TRBJ2-2,CASSATVTGELFF
NA,11,TRBV5-1,TRBJ2-5,CASSAQETQYF
NA,14,TRBV6-2/TRBV6-3,TRBJ2-1,CASLDPPTYNEQFF
NA,18,TRBV18,TRBJ1-3,CASSPRQVQPGSGNTIYF
NA,14,TRBV11-1,TRBJ2-7,CASSLGLQSYEQYF
NA,15,TRBV2,TRBJ1-1,CASSDQGSLNTEAFF
NA,13,TRBV19,TRBJ1-1,CATTVPMNTEAFF
TRBD2,13,TRBV30,TRBJ2-7,CAWSGRASYEQYF
NA,15,TRBV5-8,TRBJ1-2,CASSSPGEANYGYTF
TRBD1,15,TRBV18,TRBJ2-7,CASSPYDRGTQEQYF